This record concerns one T cell receptor (beta chain) sequence. Its antigen is as yet unknown. The entry originates in a study of shared clonotypes between healthy human individuals. Study summary: The study used three CD4 naive, three CD4 memory, two CD8 naive and one CD8 memory plate per donor. Overall study findings and caveats: A small donor pool kept down the genetic and exposure-history diversity that was represented.

In the CD4+ fraction, cells were divided into CD45RA+ naive and CD45RA-negative memory subsets. Trimming pared 8 bases from V and 7 bases from J, leaving 18 bases between. The CDR3 sequence is 12 residues long. Germline V CDR1 and CDR2: GTSNPN, SVGIG (reference sequence). Researchers divided each subset's genomic DNA evenly across several immunoSEQ plates. TCRdb keeps only in-frame clones here, not all; method: immunoSEQ multiplex PCR. The top ten hold under 0.45% of the sample, which has millions of clones, over 85% seen once. This chain links TRBV30 with TRBJ2-7, with D perhaps assigned TRBD1 or TRBD2 (5 bases each). The sequencing input was naive CD4+ T cells from PBMCs. Subset described: CD45RA+ positively selected. The source of this sequence is a man in his late teens or twenties in good health. Some clones in this sample may be carry-over from other donors' samples. CDR3 nucleotide sequence: TGTGCCCAGGGAGATATTCGCGGGGAGCAGTACTTC. Residues: CAQGDIRGEQYF.